This entry features one T cell receptor beta chain sequence. The sample comes from a study of PD-1 blockade in mismatch repair-deficient tumors. TCR sequencing covered a few patients who responded to pembrolizumab. The repertoire was sequenced with immunoSEQ multiplex PCR; TCRdb's copy has only in-frame clones and lacks some. The data contain roughly 32,000 clones, approximately 80% of them singletons. V was pared by 5 bases and J by 7 bases, with 6 bases of the junction left unmatched. Per the germline V gene, CDR1 is KGHSH and CDR2 is LQKENI. This CDR3 contains 16 residues. The chain links TRBV18 to TRBJ2-1, with TRBD2 matching over 15 bases. This TCR came from an adult with mismatch repair-deficient cancer. The specimen was PBMCs, collected less than 7 weeks after starting pembrolizumab. This CDR3 reads CASSNGLAGGRNEQFF. In nucleotides, the CDR3 is TGTGCCAGCTCAAACGGACTAGCGGGAGGGCGGAATGAGCAGTTCTTC.